This T cell receptor (beta chain) was observed in a study of response to subunit inactivated influenza vaccine. Study results and limitations: Authors suggested few new T cells are recruited by each seasonal influenza vaccination.

Note on this clonotype: Its target is not known.

From the RT-PCR reads, TCRdb called clonotypes with MiXCR, one entry per CDR3 protein. The table records more than 700,000 distinct CDR3 sequences, around 21% of them present only once. This clonotype originated in a man between 45 and 60 years old who received an inactivated influenza vaccine. The sample here was PBMCs from blood, taken 5 days after vaccination.

The CDR3 region has the DNA TGTGCCAGCGCAACAGGGGGCTTAGACGAGCAGTACTTC. Encoded protein: CASATGGLDEQYF. The chain combines TRBV28 with TRBJ2-7; 9 bases map to TRBD1. V lost 8 bases, J lost 5 bases, and 7 bases stayed unmatched. From germline, CDR1 is MDHEN and CDR2 SYDVKM. The CDR3 is made up of 13 amino acids.